This entry is about one TCR beta chain. Profiled with immunoSEQ multiplex PCR; TCRdb holds only in-frame clones, not every one. Of roughly 170,000 clones listed, just over 85% are singletons. Trimming took 9 bases from V and 9 from J; bases not matched to a gene: 17. CDR1 is SGHNT, CDR2 YYREEE, per germline (reference sequence). CDR3 length equals 15 residues. The data were taken from a study of control samples from healthy donors and cancer patients. The sequenced sample was blood. The clonotype was recovered from a woman in her twenties or thirties in good health. The J gene is TRBJ2-1, the V gene TRBV5-4, with TRBD2 identical over 8 bases. Written as DNA, the CDR3 is TGTGCCACCTCCACCCAACGGGGGGGCCCCCCTGAGCAGTTCTTC. This codes for CATSTQRGGPPEQFF.